Presented here are 32 T cell receptor beta chains from one specimen sequenced in a study of neurological immune-mediated disorders. One entry per CDR3 protein, called by TCRdb with MiXCR from the 5' RACE reads. This table holds approximately 70,000 distinct CDR3 sequences, 4.8% found once. The sequencing sample was made of PBMCs. All receptors come from a woman between 70 and 85 years old with multiple sclerosis.

In its sample, this clonotype was seen many times. The chain recombines TRBV7-2 with TRBJ2-1, with D hard to call. The CDR3 totals 11 residues. Trimming cost V 2 bases and J 10 bases, with 6 bases left between them. Germline-derived CDR1 and CDR2 are SGHTA and FQGNSA. Written as DNA, the CDR3 is TGTGCCAGCAGCTTAATACGGGAGCAGTTCTTC. Translating gives CASSLIREQFF.

Regarding this clonotype: Being one base from a much bigger clone, this may be a read error. The chain employs TRBV7-9 and TRBJ1-2; a possible D gene is TRBD1 (6 bases). Germline assignment: CDR1 SEHNR and CDR2 FQNEAQ (reference sequence). This CDR3 contains 12 residues. The CDR3 spells CVSSPGAYGYTF. In DNA form, the CDR3 reads TGTGTCAGCAGCCCAGGGGCCTATGGCTACACCTTC.

This clonotype has ten or more counts. The chain couples TRBV29-1 to TRBJ2-1; the D is unclear. The germline gives CDR1 SQVTM, CDR2 ANQGSEA. The CDR3 sequence is 16 residues long. Trimming cost V 6 bases and J 6 bases, with 24 bases left between them. The CDR3 DNA is TGCAGCGTCCCCTCCTATGTTGGCCTTCCGGGCAATGAGCAGTTCTTC. It yields the protein CSVPSYVGLPGNEQFF.

This clonotype appeared many times. This sequence joins TRBV24-1 and TRBJ2-5; D may correspond to TRBD1 or TRBD2 (5 bases each). The V end lost 3 bases, the J end lost 3 bases, and 13 bases lay between the germline ends. Germline V lookup: CDR1 KGHDR, CDR2 SFDVKD. This CDR3 is 15 amino acids long. The CDR3 spells CATSDAKGPEETQYF. CDR3 sequence (DNA): TGTGCCACCAGTGATGCAAAGGGACCCGAAGAGACCCAGTACTTC.

This clonotype has ten or more counts. This chain joins TRBV20-1 and TRBJ2-1, with 14 bases lining up with TRBD2. Germline trimming cut 5 bases from V and 9 bases from J; bases unmatched to any gene: 9. CDR1 is DFQATT and CDR2 is SNEGSKA in the germline V gene (reference sequence). This CDR3 has 15 amino acids. CDR3 residues: CSAGGTSGRGGEQFF. In DNA form, the CDR3 reads TGCAGTGCTGGGGGGACTAGCGGGAGAGGAGGTGAGCAGTTCTTC.

In its sample, this clonotype was seen many times. The chain carries TRBV11-2 and TRBJ2-5, with D uncertain. V was trimmed by 1 base and J by 5 bases, leaving 5 bases between them. The CDR3 has 12 residues. Germline assignment: CDR1 SGHAT and CDR2 FQNNGV. CDR3 loop: CASSLAWETQYF. The CDR3 DNA is TGTGCCAGCAGCTTAGCCTGGGAGACCCAGTACTTC.

This clonotype was picked up many times. The J gene is TRBJ2-1, the V gene TRBV7-2; D not resolved. Germline assignment: CDR1 SGHTA and CDR2 FQGNSA. This CDR3 comprises 11 residues. V was shortened by 5 bases and J by 9 bases, with 8 bases between the two germline ends. The DNA for the CDR3 is TGTGCCAGCAGCCCCCTCAGTGAGCAGTTCTTC. It translates to CASSPLSEQFF.

Many counts were recorded for this clonotype. The V gene is TRBV5-1, the J gene TRBJ2-1; D is unclear. The ends were cut back, 1 base at V and 0 bases at J, with 8 bases in the middle. The CDR3 sequence is 15 residues long. Germline V gene data show CDR1 as SGHRS and CDR2 as YFSETQ. The CDR3 DNA reads as TGCGCCAGCAGCTTGCCTGAAAGCTCCTACAATGAGCAGTTCTTC. As protein: CASSLPESSYNEQFF.

This clonotype was recorded many times. The chain couples TRBV5-5 to TRBJ2-1; TRBD1 agrees at 9 bases. CDR1 and CDR2 (germline): SGHKS, YYEKEE (reference sequence). V dropped 4 bases and J dropped 7; count of bases not matched to a gene: 9. The CDR3 covers 15 residues. CDR3 residues: CASSRALTGGNEQFF. The CDR3 DNA follows: TGTGCCAGCAGCCGGGCGTTGACAGGGGGGAATGAGCAGTTCTTC.

This clonotype has ten or more counts. This chain uses TRBV6-5 with TRBJ1-2; possibly TRBD1 for D (6 bases). CDR1 and CDR2 (germline): MNHEY, SVGAGI. Trimming took 11 bases from V and 5 from J, leaving 15 bases between them. The CDR3 contains 12 residues. CDR3 protein: CAALGQGYGYTF. The CDR3 nucleotides read TGTGCCGCATTGGGGCAGGGGTATGGCTACACCTTC.

This clonotype occurred many times. This chain uses TRBV27 with TRBJ1-1; 7 positions agree with TRBD1. The CDR3 is 14 amino acids. V lost 5 bases to trimming and J lost 3 bases; unmatched junction nucleotides: 6. Germline values: CDR1 MNHEY, CDR2 SMNVEV (reference sequence). CDR3 protein: CASSPRGSDTEAFF. The CDR3 nucleotides are TGTGCCAGCAGTCCCAGGGGGTCGGACACTGAAGCTTTCTTT.

A remark on this clonotype: Since a much larger clone is just one base distant, this may be a read error. J is TRBJ2-3 and V is TRBV20-1; TRBD1 matches 7 bases. V lost 7 bases to trimming and J lost 3 bases; unmatched junction nucleotides: 7. Germline V gene sequence: CDR1 DFQATT, CDR2 SNEGSKA (reference sequence). This CDR3 contains 13 residues. The CDR3 DNA reads as TGCAGTGATATGACAGGGTGGACAGATACGCAGTATTTT. The encoded protein is CSDMTGWTDTQYF.

Many counts were recorded for this clonotype. The chain is built from TRBV12-3 or TRBV12-4 and TRBJ2-7, with 7 bases identical to TRBD1. The V segment lost 4 bases and the J segment 0 bases; nucleotides outside the gene matches: 9. CDR3 length: 16 residues. CDR3 region: CASSSRTGQHSYEQYF. The CDR3, as DNA: TGTGCCAGCAGTTCCCGGACAGGCCAACACTCCTACGAGCAGTACTTC.

This clonotype has only a few counts. The J gene is TRBJ2-1, the V gene TRBV20-1, with a tentative D call TRBD2 (5 bases). The CDR3 runs 13 residues. Germline loops: CDR1 DFQATT, CDR2 SNEGSKA (reference sequence). V was shortened by 3 bases and J by 7 bases, with 13 bases between the two germline ends. CDR3 DNA: TGCAGTGCTAGGGAGGCCGGGATGAATGAGCAGTTCTTC. Residues: CSAREAGMNEQFF.

This clonotype was counted many times. V and J are TRBV18 and TRBJ2-3; D ambiguous. Germline V CDR1 and CDR2: KGHSH, LQKENI. The CDR3 length is 14 residues. V lost 3 bases, J lost 6 bases, and 13 bases lay in between. The CDR3 DNA is TGTGCCAGCTCACCCCCGGCCGATGTGGATACGCAGTATTTT. Its protein product is CASSPPADVDTQYF.

This clonotype occurred many times. CDR3 DNA: TGTGCCAGCAGCCAAGAGGCTGCGGGAGGAGCCGGGGAGCTGTTTTTT. Its protein product is CASSQEAAGGAGELFF. The chain carries TRBV3-1 and TRBJ2-2; 8 nucleotides agree with TRBD2. CDR3 length: 16 residues. The V and J ends lost 0 bases and 6 bases, in that order; junction bases with no gene match: 6. Germline V gene lookup returns CDR1 LGHDT and CDR2 YNNKEL (reference sequence).

This clonotype showed up many times. The CDR3 protein is CASSLGGKREETQYF. In DNA form, the CDR3 reads TGTGCCAGCAGTTTGGGCGGGAAGAGGGAAGAGACCCAGTACTTC. The V gene is TRBV12-3 or TRBV12-4, the J gene TRBJ2-5; possibly TRBD2 for D (6 bases). V lost 3 bases and J 3 bases, leaving 14 bases between the germline ends. This CDR3 spans 15 amino acids.

In its sample, this clonotype was seen many times. The chain couples TRBV7-8 to TRBJ1-3; maybe TRBD1 (6 bases). The germline V gene has CDR1 SGHVS and CDR2 FQNEAQ. V shed 1 base and J shed 0 bases, with 16 bases lying between them. CDR3 length: 18 amino acids. The CDR3 DNA reads as TGTGCCAGCAGCTTAGGGCGTTCAGGGGACAACTCTGGAAACACCATATATTTT. It translates to CASSLGRSGDNSGNTIYF.

The chain uses TRBV29-1 and TRBJ1-2; D call uncertain. The V end was cut by 5 bases, the J end by 0 bases, with 7 bases between. Germline CDR1 reads SQVTM; CDR2 reads ANQGSEA. The CDR3 has 12 amino acids. The CDR3 nucleotides are TGCAGCGTTTCCATCTCTAACTATGGCTACACCTTC. Residues: CSVSISNYGYTF.

This clonotype was picked up many times. The V and J genes are TRBV30 and TRBJ2-6; D perhaps matches TRBD1 (6 bases). Trimming stripped 2 bases from V and 0 bases from J, with 23 bases between. The CDR3 is 20 residues long. CDR1 and CDR2 from the germline V gene are GTSNPN and SVGIG (reference sequence). This chain's CDR3 is CAWSSTRTALLTSGANVLTF. In nucleotides, the CDR3 is TGTGCCTGGAGTTCGACAAGGACAGCCCTCCTTACCTCTGGGGCCAACGTCCTGACTTTC.

This clonotype was seen at least ten times. This sequence joins TRBV5-1 and TRBJ1-1, with D perhaps TRBD1 (6 bases). The CDR3 covers 13 residues. Germline V CDR1 and CDR2: SGHRS, YFSETQ. V lost 4 bases to trimming and J lost 5 bases, with 12 bases between them. The CDR3 DNA is TGCGCCAGCAGCCCCGGGCAGGGGACTGAAGCTTTCTTT. This codes for CASSPGQGTEAFF.

This clonotype occurred many times. The chain carries TRBV5-1 and TRBJ1-1; D might be TRBD1 (6 bases). Germline V gene data show CDR1 as SGHRS and CDR2 as YFSETQ. The CDR3 consists of 15 residues. Deletions cut 0 bases from V and 4 bases from J, with 13 bases between. The CDR3 reads CASSLVGGLSTEAFF. CDR3 nucleotides: TGCGCCAGCAGCTTGGTAGGGGGACTGAGCACTGAAGCTTTCTTT.

This clonotype was counted ten times or more. V usage is TRBV12-3 or TRBV12-4 and J usage is TRBJ1-6; the match to TRBD1 covers 7 bases. The CDR3 is made up of 14 amino acids. The trim removed 5 bases at V and 7 bases at J, leaving 5 bases unmatched. The CDR3 here is CASSPRTGNSPLHF. For the CDR3, the DNA is TGTGCCAGCAGTCCTCGGACAGGCAATTCACCCCTCCACTTT.

The chain has TRBV7-9 and TRBJ1-2; D remains unclear. This CDR3 is built from 14 residues. V was trimmed by 1 base and J by 6 bases, leaving 12 bases between them. Germline CDR1 is SEHNR and CDR2 is FQNEAQ (reference sequence). CDR3 in DNA: TGTGCCAGCAGCTTAGATTTCGGACGGAATGGCTACACCTTC. Translation: CASSLDFGRNGYTF.

Ten or more counts support this clonotype. The rearrangement joins TRBV7-2 to TRBJ2-7; TRBD2 aligns across 12 bases. This CDR3 has 15 amino acids. CDR1 and CDR2 (germline): SGHTA, FQGNSA. The junction had 8 bases not matched to a gene; V was cut back by 5 bases and J by 6 bases. In nucleotides, the CDR3 is TGTGCCAGCAGCCTAGGACTAGCGGGACCTCTCGAGCAGTACTTC. This translates into CASSLGLAGPLEQYF.

The table lists this clonotype with many counts. V usage is TRBV7-2 and J usage is TRBJ2-1, with D uncertain. This CDR3 spans 11 amino acids. The germline CDR1 and CDR2 sequences are SGHTA and FQGNSA. V lost 5 bases to trimming and J lost 9 bases, with 8 bases between them. CDR3 DNA sequence: TGTGCCAGCAGCCAATTACGTGAGCAGTTCTTC. Encoded protein: CASSQLREQFF.

This clonotype was found many times. The chain joins TRBV12-3 or TRBV12-4 to TRBJ1-6; 8 nucleotides agree with TRBD1. This CDR3 has 15 residues. Unmatched junction bases numbered 6, after V lost 3 bases and J lost 8 bases. CDR3 protein: CASSFGDRPDSPLHF. CDR3 nucleotide sequence: TGTGCCAGCAGTTTTGGGGACAGGCCAGATTCACCCCTCCACTTT.

This clonotype was recorded many times. The chain joins TRBV7-2 to TRBJ2-3, with 9 bases matching TRBD2. The germline V gene has CDR1 SGHTA and CDR2 FQGNSA. This CDR3 is 17 amino acids long. J gave up 0 bases and V 2 bases, and 6 bases lay outside the gene matches. The CDR3 spells CASSLSGRSPSTDTQYF. DNA of the CDR3: TGTGCCAGCAGCTTAAGCGGGAGGTCCCCTAGCACAGATACGCAGTATTTT. Supplemented by reference TRBV7-2 and TRBJ2-3, the full variable domain reads GAGVSQSPSNKVTEKGKDVELRCDPISGHTALYWYRQSLGQGLEFLIYFQGNSAPDKSGLPSDRFSAERTGGSVSTLTIQRTQQEDSAVYLCASSLSGRSPSTDTQYFGPGTRLTVL.

This clonotype was counted ten times or more. This sequence joins TRBV20-1 and TRBJ2-2, with a possible D match to TRBD2 (5 bases). This CDR3 spans 14 amino acids. The germline V gene encodes CDR1 DFQATT and CDR2 SNEGSKA (reference sequence). The germline V and J ends were trimmed by 5 bases and 2 bases, with 12 bases remaining between them. This CDR3 reads CSASRTQNTGELFF. The CDR3 DNA reads TGCAGTGCTTCCCGGACTCAAAACACCGGGGAGCTGTTTTTT.

The CDR3 reads CAISEGQSNSPLHF. As DNA, the CDR3 is TGTGCCATCAGTGAGGGACAGTCTAATTCACCCCTCCACTTT. The rearrangement joins TRBV10-3 to TRBJ1-6, with D maybe TRBD1 (6 bases). The CDR3 is 14 residues long. The V end was cut by 2 bases, the J end by 6 bases, with 8 bases between. Germline CDR1 and CDR2: ENHRY and SYGVKD.

About this clonotype: Since a much larger clone is just one base distant, this may be a read error. The chain combines TRBV6-1 with TRBJ1-1, with D tentatively TRBD1 (5 bases). CDR1 and CDR2 from the germline V gene are MNHNS and SASEGT. This CDR3 comprises 12 residues. The CDR3 protein is CTSSVQGNEAFF. For the CDR3, the DNA is TGTACCAGCAGCGTGCAGGGAAATGAAGCTTTCTTT.

This clonotype was recorded at least ten times. An end of the junction does not agree with germline; a read error may underlie this. The V gene is TRBV18, the J gene TRBJ1-2, with 10 bases identical to TRBD1. This CDR3 has 15 amino acids. Germline loops: CDR1 KGHSH, CDR2 LQKENI. CDR3 protein: CASSPQDRGPYGYTF. CDR3 in DNA: TGTGCCAGCTCGCCACAAGACAGGGGGCCCTATGGCTACACCTTC.